The sequence of this T cell receptor (beta chain) was determined in a study of cytomegalovirus exposure and HLA in healthy donors. Study-level results: Researchers reported that three CMV-associated chains were confirmed in vitro as CMV antigen-specific. Generally TCR sequences proved uncommon, though certain public TCRs appeared in numerous donors. Sequencing likely caused a cluster of highly shared sequence variants.

On this clone itself: Its matching antigen is unknown.

Amplification used 60 Vbeta primers and 13 Jbeta primers. Measured with immunoSEQ multiplex PCR; TCRdb has only the in-frame clones, and not every one. The sample includes about 160,000 clones, 60% to 70% seen only once; the top ten take about 7.1%. The CDR3 spans 14 residues. J lost 8 bases, V lost 6 bases, and 11 bases had no gene match. Germline assignment: CDR1 SNHLY and CDR2 FYNNEI. The chain couples TRBV2 to TRBJ1-2; TRBD1 matches 8 bases. The sample taken for sequencing was PBMCs. This clonotype was sampled from a woman aged 55 to 70 in good health and CMV-seropositive. The CDR3 DNA reads as TGTGCCAGCAGACCAGCCACAGGGGGAGTGGGCTACACCTTC. It translates to CASRPATGGVGYTF.